The source of this T cell receptor beta chain is a study of blood T cell repertoires in COVID-19. Germline CDR1 is MGHRA and CDR2 is YSYEKL. Deletions cut 1 base from V and 3 bases from J, with 6 bases between. This CDR3 contains 13 residues. Authors' analysis steps: Counts of nucleated cells, estimated from reference gene primer amplification, were obtained. The assay was immunoSEQ multiplex PCR, and TCRdb's table has in-frame clones only and misses some. V, J and clone size were drawn from that table, and D and trimming were deduced from the DNA. The table lists roughly 260,000 clones, around 90% of them singletons.

J is TRBJ1-1 and V is TRBV4-1, with D hard to call. The TCR sequence derives from a woman aged 50 to 65 who had recovered from COVID-19. The sequenced sample consisted of peripheral blood. The CDR3 DNA reads TGCGCCAGCAGCCAAGCACAGTACACTGAAGCTTTCTTT. Amino acid sequence: CASSQAQYTEAFF.